The rows below give T cell receptor beta chains drawn from one sample of a study of molecular identifiers for immune sequencing clone quantification. TCRdb ran MiXCR on the PCR reads and lists one entry per CDR3 protein. The sample yields 15,000 to 20,000 distinct CDR3 sequences, about 20% seen once. Sequenced: naive CD8+ T cells from blood, with Jurkat cell RNA spiked in. The source of these receptors is a human donor in good health. Some libraries in this study had Jurkat cell RNA spiked in. Both conserved end residues are part of each CDR3. The D gene is left open where the match is weak. Size is omitted from some rows. Given values are once, few, many or a class for expanded clones.

CDR3aa: CASSPLTSGTGELFF
CDR3nt: TGTGCCAGCAGCCCGCTGACTAGTGGTACCGGGGAGCTGTTTTTT
d_gene: .
v_gene: TRBV3-1
len: 15
abundance: many
j_gene: TRBJ2-2

CDR3aa: CASNRDRGLETQYF
CDR3nt: TGTGCCAGCAATCGGGACAGGGGGCTTGAGACCCAGTACTTC
d_gene: TRBD1
v_gene: TRBV28
len: 14
abundance: many
j_gene: TRBJ2-5

CDR3aa: CASRRLAGDNEQFF
CDR3nt: TGTGCCAGCAGGCGACTAGCGGGAGACAATGAGCAGTTCTTC
d_gene: TRBD2
v_gene: TRBV2
len: 14
abundance: many
j_gene: TRBJ2-1

CDR3aa: CASSLADRSRETQYF
CDR3nt: TGTGCCAGCAGTTTGGCGGACAGGTCCCGTGAGACCCAGTACTTC
d_gene: TRBD1
v_gene: TRBV28
len: 15
abundance: .
j_gene: TRBJ2-5

CDR3aa: CANRVAGELFF
CDR3nt: TGTGCCAACCGTGTGGCCGGGGAGCTGTTTTTT
d_gene: .
v_gene: TRBV12-3/TRBV12-4
len: 11
abundance: medium-sized
j_gene: TRBJ2-2

CDR3aa: CASRVTGNEQFF
CDR3nt: TGTGCCAGCAGGGTGACGGGGAATGAGCAGTTCTTC
d_gene: .
v_gene: TRBV12-3/TRBV12-4
len: 12
abundance: medium-sized
j_gene: TRBJ2-1

CDR3aa: CSVAGLVHDEQYF
CDR3nt: TGCAGCGTTGCGGGACTAGTCCACGACGAGCAGTACTTC
d_gene: TRBD2
v_gene: TRBV29-1
len: 13
abundance: many
j_gene: TRBJ2-7

CDR3aa: CASSPNSTLAQNTGELFF
CDR3nt: TGTGCCAGCAGCCCTAACTCAACACTAGCGCAGAACACCGGGGAGCTGTTTTTT
d_gene: TRBD2
v_gene: TRBV7-2
len: 18
abundance: few
j_gene: TRBJ2-2

CDR3aa: CSVLAGVYEQYF
CDR3nt: TGCAGCGTACTAGCGGGAGTTTACGAGCAGTACTTC
d_gene: TRBD2
v_gene: TRBV29-1
len: 12
abundance: many
j_gene: TRBJ2-7

CDR3aa: CSATGGSRAPEAFF
CDR3nt: TGCAGCGCCACTGGTGGATCCAGGGCCCCTGAAGCTTTCTTT
d_gene: .
v_gene: TRBV29-1
len: 14
abundance: .
j_gene: TRBJ1-1

CDR3aa: CASESWGSYEQYF
CDR3nt: TGTGCCAGCGAATCTTGGGGTTCCTACGAGCAGTACTTC
d_gene: .
v_gene: TRBV28
len: 13
abundance: many
j_gene: TRBJ2-7

CDR3aa: CASTLSYLIVRAIQETQYF
CDR3nt: TGTGCCAGCACCCTGTCGTATCTGATCGTCAGAGCCATTCAAGAGACCCAGTACTTC
d_gene: .
v_gene: TRBV4-2
len: 19
abundance: .
j_gene: TRBJ2-5

CDR3aa: CSARDLGGNQPQHF
CDR3nt: TGCAGTGCTAGAGATCTAGGGGGCAATCAGCCCCAGCATTTT
d_gene: .
v_gene: TRBV20-1
len: 14
abundance: many
j_gene: TRBJ1-5

CDR3aa: CSVDVTDSYEQYF
CDR3nt: TGCAGCGTTGACGTGACGGATTCCTACGAGCAGTACTTC
d_gene: .
v_gene: TRBV29-1
len: 13
abundance: medium-sized
j_gene: TRBJ2-7

CDR3aa: CASSFGCLGNQPQHF
CDR3nt: TGTGCCAGCAGCTTTGGGTGTTTGGGCAATCAGCCCCAGCATTTT
d_gene: .
v_gene: TRBV5-5
len: 15
abundance: .
j_gene: TRBJ1-5

CDR3aa: CASSLAAGGYNEQFF
CDR3nt: TGTGCCAGCAGTTTAGCGGCGGGAGGGTACAATGAGCAGTTCTTC
d_gene: TRBD2
v_gene: TRBV27
len: 15
abundance: medium-sized
j_gene: TRBJ2-1

CDR3aa: CASSDPGEGPDEQYF
CDR3nt: TGTGCCAGCAGTGATCCGGGGGAGGGCCCCGACGAGCAGTACTTC
d_gene: TRBD2
v_gene: TRBV2
len: 15
abundance: many
j_gene: TRBJ2-7

CDR3aa: CASSWTGTAGFEETQYF
CDR3nt: TGTGCCAGCAGCTGGACAGGGACAGCGGGTTTTGAAGAGACCCAGTACTTC
d_gene: TRBD1
v_gene: TRBV25-1
len: 17
abundance: once
j_gene: TRBJ2-5

CDR3aa: CASSYSGLAYEQYF
CDR3nt: TGTGCCAGCAGTTACAGCGGACTAGCGTACGAGCAGTACTTC
d_gene: TRBD2
v_gene: TRBV6-5
len: 14
abundance: medium-sized
j_gene: TRBJ2-7

CDR3aa: CASSFALSSYEQYF
CDR3nt: TGCGCCAGCAGCTTCGCGCTCAGCTCCTACGAGCAGTACTTC
d_gene: .
v_gene: TRBV5-1
len: 14
abundance: .
j_gene: TRBJ2-7

CDR3aa: CASSQVPRDWQYF
CDR3nt: TGTGCCAGCAGCCAAGTACCTCGGGATTGGCAGTATTTT
d_gene: .
v_gene: TRBV14
len: 13
abundance: many
j_gene: TRBJ2-3

CDR3aa: CANAGIANTEAFF
CDR3nt: TGTGCCAATGCAGGGATAGCGAACACTGAAGCTTTCTTT
d_gene: .
v_gene: TRBV2
len: 13
abundance: .
j_gene: TRBJ1-1

CDR3aa: CASSQDGTGSGYGYTF
CDR3nt: TGCGCCAGCAGCCAAGATGGGACAGGGAGCGGCTATGGCTACACCTTC
d_gene: TRBD1
v_gene: TRBV4-3
len: 16
abundance: few
j_gene: TRBJ1-2

CDR3aa: CASSYWLAGNYEQYF
CDR3nt: TGTGCCAGCAGTTACTGGCTAGCGGGGAACTACGAGCAGTACTTC
d_gene: TRBD2
v_gene: TRBV6-2/TRBV6-3
len: 15
abundance: many
j_gene: TRBJ2-7

CDR3aa: CASSGHSSTNEKLFF
CDR3nt: TGTGCCAGCAGTGGTCACAGCTCAACTAATGAAAAACTGTTTTTT
d_gene: .
v_gene: TRBV6-1
len: 15
abundance: .
j_gene: TRBJ1-4

CDR3aa: CASGPGETYNEQFF
CDR3nt: TGCGCCAGCGGCCCGGGAGAGACCTACAATGAGCAGTTCTTC
d_gene: .
v_gene: TRBV5-1
len: 14
abundance: .
j_gene: TRBJ2-1

CDR3aa: CASSLKTSGRNNEQFF
CDR3nt: TGTGCCAGCAGCCTTAAGACTAGCGGGAGGAACAATGAGCAGTTCTTC
d_gene: TRBD2
v_gene: TRBV7-6
len: 16
abundance: many
j_gene: TRBJ2-1

CDR3aa: CASSQDEGPYEQYF
CDR3nt: TGCGCCAGCAGCCAAGATGAGGGTCCCTACGAGCAGTACTTC
d_gene: .
v_gene: TRBV4-1
len: 14
abundance: many
j_gene: TRBJ2-7

CDR3aa: CAAGGPQETQYF
CDR3nt: TGTGCCGCGGGGGGGCCCCAAGAGACCCAGTACTTC
d_gene: TRBD2
v_gene: TRBV27
len: 12
abundance: medium-sized
j_gene: TRBJ2-5

CDR3aa: CSARDSRVTNTGELFF
CDR3nt: TGCAGTGCTAGAGATTCGAGGGTAACGAACACCGGGGAGCTGTTTTTT
d_gene: .
v_gene: TRBV20-1
len: 16
abundance: medium-sized
j_gene: TRBJ2-2

CDR3aa: CASSPPGQLYEQYF
CDR3nt: TGTGCCAGCAGCCCCCCAGGACAGCTCTACGAGCAGTACTTC
d_gene: .
v_gene: TRBV11-2
len: 14
abundance: few
j_gene: TRBJ2-7

CDR3aa: CASSFRALTYEQYF
CDR3nt: TGTGCCAGCAGTTTTCGTGCCCTAACCTACGAGCAGTACTTC
d_gene: .
v_gene: TRBV12-3/TRBV12-4
len: 14
abundance: few
j_gene: TRBJ2-7

CDR3aa: CASSSPGTSRIYEQYF
CDR3nt: TGTGCCAGCAGCTCCCCCGGGACATCGCGTATCTACGAGCAGTACTTC
d_gene: .
v_gene: TRBV7-9
len: 16
abundance: .
j_gene: TRBJ2-7

CDR3aa: CASSFGRLNEKLFF
CDR3nt: TGTGCCAGCAGCTTCGGCAGGCTCAATGAAAAACTGTTTTTT
d_gene: .
v_gene: TRBV7-8
len: 14
abundance: medium-sized
j_gene: TRBJ1-4

CDR3aa: CASSSGGSEGDTQYF
CDR3nt: TGTGCCAGCAGCTCCGGTGGTAGCGAGGGGGATACGCAGTATTTT
d_gene: .
v_gene: TRBV7-2
len: 15
abundance: many
j_gene: TRBJ2-3

CDR3aa: CASSLVLRQGALRAVKYF
CDR3nt: TGTGCCAGCAGCTTAGTGCTCCGACAGGGGGCTTTACGAGCAGTAAAGTACTTC
d_gene: TRBD1
v_gene: TRBV7-2
len: 18
abundance: many
j_gene: TRBJ2-7

CDR3aa: CASSLGLAAYNEQFF
CDR3nt: TGTGCCAGCAGCCTCGGACTAGCGGCCTACAATGAGCAGTTCTTC
d_gene: TRBD2
v_gene: TRBV7-6
len: 15
abundance: medium-sized
j_gene: TRBJ2-1

CDR3aa: CASSLWDSDEQFF
CDR3nt: TGTGCCAGCAGCTTATGGGACTCCGATGAGCAGTTCTTC
d_gene: .
v_gene: TRBV7-6
len: 13
abundance: many
j_gene: TRBJ2-1

CDR3aa: CASSPAGSTYEQYF
CDR3nt: TGTGCCAGCAGTCCAGCAGGAAGCACCTACGAGCAGTACTTC
d_gene: .
v_gene: TRBV28
len: 14
abundance: .
j_gene: TRBJ2-7

CDR3aa: CASSPQDRGRYQETQYF
CDR3nt: TGCGCCAGCAGCCCTCAGGACAGGGGTCGATATCAAGAGACCCAGTACTTC
d_gene: TRBD1
v_gene: TRBV4-1
len: 17
abundance: many
j_gene: TRBJ2-5

CDR3aa: CASSLNHLIDNEQFF
CDR3nt: TGTGCCAGCAGCTTGAATCATTTAATTGACAATGAGCAGTTCTTC
d_gene: .
v_gene: TRBV5-5
len: 15
abundance: many
j_gene: TRBJ2-1

CDR3aa: CASGSNTGTKKAYEQYF
CDR3nt: TGTGCTAGTGGTTCCAACACGGGGACAAAAAAGGCGTACGAGCAGTACTTC
d_gene: .
v_gene: TRBV12-5
len: 17
abundance: few
j_gene: TRBJ2-7

CDR3aa: CASSNRRNSPLHF
CDR3nt: TGTGCCAGCAGTAACAGGAGAAATTCACCCCTCCACTTT
d_gene: .
v_gene: TRBV28
len: 13
abundance: many
j_gene: TRBJ1-6

CDR3aa: CASSLGLFDYNEQFF
CDR3nt: TGTGCCAGCAGCTTAGGGCTATTCGACTACAATGAGCAGTTCTTC
d_gene: .
v_gene: TRBV7-8
len: 15
abundance: .
j_gene: TRBJ2-1

CDR3aa: CASSFGSLDTQYF
CDR3nt: TGCGCCAGCAGCTTCGGCAGTCTCGATACGCAGTATTTT
d_gene: .
v_gene: TRBV5-1
len: 13
abundance: many
j_gene: TRBJ2-3

CDR3aa: CASSFGGETQYF
CDR3nt: TGTGCCAGCAGTTTTGGGGGGGAGACCCAGTACTTC
d_gene: .
v_gene: TRBV12-3/TRBV12-4
len: 12
abundance: many
j_gene: TRBJ2-5

CDR3aa: CASSLKAGDVYEQFF
CDR3nt: TGTGCCAGCAGTTTAAAGGCGGGAGACGTGTATGAGCAGTTCTTC
d_gene: TRBD2
v_gene: TRBV12-3/TRBV12-4
len: 15
abundance: medium-sized
j_gene: TRBJ2-1

CDR3aa: CASSDGQGSNQPQHF
CDR3nt: TGTGCCAGCAGTGACGGACAGGGTTCGAATCAGCCCCAGCATTTT
d_gene: TRBD1
v_gene: TRBV12-3/TRBV12-4
len: 15
abundance: many
j_gene: TRBJ1-5

CDR3aa: CASSQDLTKYNEQFF
CDR3nt: TGCGCCAGCAGCCAAGATCTGACGAAATACAATGAGCAGTTCTTC
d_gene: .
v_gene: TRBV4-3
len: 15
abundance: many
j_gene: TRBJ2-1

CDR3aa: CASSLSGSEAFF
CDR3nt: TGTGCCAGCAGTTTATCAGGGTCTGAAGCTTTCTTT
d_gene: .
v_gene: TRBV27
len: 12
abundance: .
j_gene: TRBJ1-1

CDR3aa: CASSFRTRGNEQFF
CDR3nt: TGTGCCAGCAGTTTCCGGACTAGGGGGAATGAGCAGTTCTTC
d_gene: .
v_gene: TRBV28
len: 14
abundance: many
j_gene: TRBJ2-1

CDR3aa: CATSREGSGLGNEQFF
CDR3nt: TGTGCCACCAGCAGAGAGGGGTCCGGGTTGGGCAATGAGCAGTTCTTC
d_gene: .
v_gene: TRBV15
len: 16
abundance: .
j_gene: TRBJ2-1

CDR3aa: CASSVDDSLQETQYF
CDR3nt: TGTGCCAGCAGCGTAGACGACAGCCTCCAAGAGACCCAGTACTTC
d_gene: .
v_gene: TRBV9
len: 15
abundance: medium-sized
j_gene: TRBJ2-5

CDR3aa: CASASGSSEQYF
CDR3nt: TGTGCCTCGGCTAGCGGGAGTTCCGAGCAGTACTTC
d_gene: TRBD2
v_gene: TRBV11-2
len: 12
abundance: many
j_gene: TRBJ2-7

CDR3aa: CASSLAVDTQYF
CDR3nt: TGTGCCAGCAGCCTCGCAGTAGATACGCAGTATTTT
d_gene: .
v_gene: TRBV7-8
len: 12
abundance: many
j_gene: TRBJ2-3